This T cell receptor beta chain was captured by sequencing in a study of T cell responses to AZD1222 COVID-19 vaccine. Measured with immunoSEQ multiplex PCR; TCRdb has only the in-frame clones, and not every one. The data contain under 95,000 clones, around 85% of them singletons. With respect to this clone: Antigen: not known.

Study-wide findings and caveats: Across spike, vaccine-associated CD4 TCRs were found, dominant at 160-218 and 743-854. It was only 6 or 7 AZD1222 recipients who were seropositive at baseline.

The CDR3 is 14 residues long. Germline assignment: CDR1 SEHNR and CDR2 FQNEAQ (reference sequence). The V gene end was trimmed by 5 bases and the J gene end by 9 bases; junction bases not matched to a gene: 10. The sequenced sample was peripheral blood, obtained 28 days after the second AZD1222 dose. The rearrangement links TRBV7-9 to TRBJ2-5; 9 bases agree with TRBD2. The origin of this receptor is an adult who received the AZD1222 COVID-19 vaccine. The CDR3, as DNA: TGTGCCAGCAGCCCCTTTCTAGCGGGGACGGCCCAGTACTTC. Amino acid sequence: CASSPFLAGTAQYF.